This T cell receptor beta chain was observed in a study of blood T cell repertoires in COVID-19. Study-wide context: Specimens from acute and convalescent COVID-19 originated in the United States, Italy and Spain. T cells, B-cell-depleted T cells, or PBMCs provided the cDNA or gDNA that served as material.

In the original analysis: It was from reference gene primer amplification that nucleated cell counts were estimated. Only in-frame clones appear in the TCRdb table, and some are missing; sequencing was by immunoSEQ multiplex PCR. V and J calls and clone size come straight from that table; D and trimming were deduced from the DNA. The sample lists about 90,000 clones, approximately 86% occurring once. This CDR3 is 14 amino acids long. Germline V lookup: CDR1 SGHDT, CDR2 YYEEEE. V lost 7 bases, J lost 4 bases, and 17 bases lay in between. This chain connects TRBV5-6 to TRBJ1-1; D remains unclear. Sequenced material: peripheral blood. The receptor's source is an elderly man with active or convalescent COVID-19. The CDR3 sequence: CASGRGPNPTEAFF. In DNA form, the CDR3 reads TGTGCCAGCGGCCGAGGGCCCAACCCCACTGAAGCTTTCTTT. Variable domain in full (rest from reference TRBV5-6 and TRBJ1-1): DAGVTQSPTHLIKTRGQQVTLRCSPKSGHDTVSWYQQALGQGPQFIFQYYEEEERQRGNFPDRFSGHQFPNYSSELNVNALLLGDSALYLCASGRGPNPTEAFFGQGTRLTVV.